The present T cell receptor beta chain was sequenced within a study of T cell responses to AZD1222 COVID-19 vaccine. Study-wide results and caveats: Donors, mostly white British, included more females; clonal diversity was possibly underestimated. Two AZD1222 doses significantly raised spike-specific TCR breadth and depth over controls. Unmutated variant regions are reportedly the target of nearly half of TCRs that are spike-specific.

The V gene end was trimmed by 2 bases and the J gene end by 4 bases; junction bases not matched to a gene: 3. Germline CDR1 reads SGHDN; CDR2 reads FVKESK. The CDR3 length is 15 residues. Sequenced by immunoSEQ multiplex PCR; TCRdb stores in-frame clones only, minus some. Altogether 120,000 or so clones are present, roughly nine tenths being singletons, with the ten largest covering around a quarter. With regard to this clone: The antigen is unknown.

The sequencing used peripheral blood, collected on day 0 of AZD1222 vaccination. The TCR comes from an adult in good health. V gene TRBV14 combines with J gene TRBJ2-1, with 9 positions matching TRBD1. CDR3 amino acids: CASSQRTGAYNEQFF. Here the CDR3 DNA reads TGTGCCAGCAGCCAAAGGACAGGGGCGTACAATGAGCAGTTCTTC.